Presented here are 8 T cell receptor beta chains from one specimen sequenced in a study of shared clonotypes between healthy human individuals. Using immunoSEQ multiplex PCR, the repertoire was profiled, and TCRdb retains in-frame clones only, with some absent. The sample lists roughly 2.2 million clones, just under 95% occurring once. Material: naive CD4+ T cells from PBMCs. Subset meaning: CD45RA+ positively selected. The receptors stem from a man between 18 and 35 years old in good health. Some clones in this sample may be carry-over from other donors' samples.

On this clone itself: Additional DNA sequences in this sample encode the identical CDR3. This chain joins TRBV18 and TRBJ2-1; 8 nucleotides align to TRBD2. The CDR3 consists of 14 residues. V trimming: 3 bases; J trimming: 4 bases; junction bases outside the gene matches: 2. Per germline, CDR1 KGHSH and CDR2 LQKENI. CDR3 DNA sequence: TGTGCCAGCTCACCCTCTAGCGGGTACAATGAGCAGTTCTTC. Amino acids: CASSPSSGYNEQFF.

The chain employs TRBV11-2 and TRBJ2-7, with TRBD2 matching 9 bases. The ends lost 1 base at V and 4 bases at J; junction bases unmatched: 2. There are 14 residues in the CDR3. CDR1 is SGHAT, CDR2 FQNNGV, per germline. CDR3 bases: TGTGCCAGCAGCTTAGCACTAGCGGGTTACGAGCAGTACTTC. The encoded protein is CASSLALAGYEQYF.

The V and J genes are TRBV6-5 and TRBJ2-7; TRBD2 is a possible D gene (5 bases). The CDR3 runs to 14 residues. Germline values: CDR1 MNHEY, CDR2 SVGAGI. The V gene lost 6 bases and the J gene lost 3 bases, with 15 bases spanning the gap. The CDR3 region has the DNA TGTGCCAGCAGACGCGCTCTCGGGGACTACGAGCAGTACTTC. Translating gives CASRRALGDYEQYF.

This chain uses TRBV7-9 with TRBJ2-1; D possibly corresponds to TRBD1 (5 bases). This CDR3 is built from 16 residues. CDR1 is SEHNR, CDR2 FQNEAQ, per germline (reference sequence). Trimming took 1 base from V and 0 from J, leaving 10 bases between them. In nucleotides, the CDR3 is TGTGCCAGCAGCTTAGGGGCAGGGCGCTCCTACAATGAGCAGTTCTTC. As protein: CASSLGAGRSYNEQFF.

V and J are TRBV2 and TRBJ1-5; unclear D gene. This CDR3 contains 13 residues. CDR1 and CDR2 from the germline V gene are SNHLY and FYNNEI. The germline V and J ends were trimmed by 6 bases and 5 bases, with 11 bases remaining between them. The CDR3 is CASSPTIHQPQHF. CDR3 in DNA: TGTGCCAGCAGCCCGACCATCCATCAGCCCCAGCATTTT.

The V call is TRBV15, the J call TRBJ2-2; D ambiguous. The CDR3 runs 14 residues. V was clipped by 0 bases and J by 6 bases, with 8 bases between them. Germline V gene data show CDR1 as LNHNV and CDR2 as YYDKDF (reference sequence). CDR3 amino acids: CATSRDVAAGELFF. In DNA form, the CDR3 reads TGTGCCACCAGCAGAGATGTGGCGGCCGGGGAGCTGTTTTTT.

This clone was found once. The V and J genes are TRBV27 and TRBJ2-1; 7 bases match TRBD2. The trim removed 3 bases at V and 5 bases at J, leaving 10 bases unmatched. CDR1 and CDR2 (germline): MNHEY, SMNVEV (reference sequence). The CDR3 covers 16 residues. The CDR3 spells CASSFSGGREDNEQFF. DNA for the CDR3: TGTGCCAGCAGTTTCTCCGGGGGTCGGGAGGACAATGAGCAGTTCTTC.

The V call is TRBV7-2, the J call TRBJ2-1, with 7 bases that match TRBD2. Per the germline V gene, CDR1 is SGHTA and CDR2 is FQGNSA. The CDR3 runs to 15 residues. V was pared by 4 bases and J by 3 bases, with 6 bases of the junction left unmatched. The CDR3 coding sequence is TGTGCCAGCAGCTCCATGGGGACTAACTACAATGAGCAGTTCTTC. Translating it yields CASSSMGTNYNEQFF.